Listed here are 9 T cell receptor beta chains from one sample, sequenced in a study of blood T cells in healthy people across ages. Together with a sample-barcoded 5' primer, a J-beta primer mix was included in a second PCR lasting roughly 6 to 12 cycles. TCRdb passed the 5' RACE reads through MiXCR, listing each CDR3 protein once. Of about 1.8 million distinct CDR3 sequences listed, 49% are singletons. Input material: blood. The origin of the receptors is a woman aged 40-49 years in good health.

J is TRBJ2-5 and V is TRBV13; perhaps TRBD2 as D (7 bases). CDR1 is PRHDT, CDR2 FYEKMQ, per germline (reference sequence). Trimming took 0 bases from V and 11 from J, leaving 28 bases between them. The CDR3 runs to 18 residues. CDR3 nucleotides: TGTGCCAGCAGCTTAGGCCATAGGAGGGGGGGCATGGGAAATGAGCAGTACTTC. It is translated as CASSLGHRRGGMGNEQYF.

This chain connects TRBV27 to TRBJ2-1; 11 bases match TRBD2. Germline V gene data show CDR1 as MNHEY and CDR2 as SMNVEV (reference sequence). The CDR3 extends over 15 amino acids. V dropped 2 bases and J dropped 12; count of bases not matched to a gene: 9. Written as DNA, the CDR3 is TGTGCCAGCAGTTTAATGACTAGCGGGGTCGAGGGGCAGTTCTTC. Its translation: CASSLMTSGVEGQFF.

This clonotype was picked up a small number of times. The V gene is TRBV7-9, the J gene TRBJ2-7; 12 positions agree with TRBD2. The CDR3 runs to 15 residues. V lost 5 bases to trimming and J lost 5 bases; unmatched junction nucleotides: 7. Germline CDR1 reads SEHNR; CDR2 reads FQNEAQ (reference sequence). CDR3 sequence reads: CASSDTSGGFHEQYF. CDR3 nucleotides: TGTGCCAGCAGCGACACTAGCGGGGGGTTCCACGAGCAGTACTTC.

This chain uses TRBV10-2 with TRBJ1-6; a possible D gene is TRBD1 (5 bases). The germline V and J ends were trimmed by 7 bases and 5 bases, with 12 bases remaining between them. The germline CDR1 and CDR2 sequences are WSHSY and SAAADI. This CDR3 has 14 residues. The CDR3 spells CASKHQGDNSPLHF. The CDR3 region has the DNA TGCGCCAGCAAACATCAGGGAGATAATTCACCCCTCCACTTT.

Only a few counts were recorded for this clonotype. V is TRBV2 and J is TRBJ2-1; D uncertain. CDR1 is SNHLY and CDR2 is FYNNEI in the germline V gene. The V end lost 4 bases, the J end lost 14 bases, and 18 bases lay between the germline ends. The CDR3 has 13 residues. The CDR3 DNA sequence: TGTGCCAGCAGTGGAGGATCCACTTCGGCGGAGTTCTTC. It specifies CASSGGSTSAEFF.

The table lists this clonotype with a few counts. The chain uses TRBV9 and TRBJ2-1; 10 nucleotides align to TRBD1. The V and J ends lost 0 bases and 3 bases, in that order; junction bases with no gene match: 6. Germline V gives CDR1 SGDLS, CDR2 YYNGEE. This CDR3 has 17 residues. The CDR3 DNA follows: TGTGCCAGCAGCGTAGAAGGGACAGGGGATATCTACAATGAGCAGTTCTTC. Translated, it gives CASSVEGTGDIYNEQFF.

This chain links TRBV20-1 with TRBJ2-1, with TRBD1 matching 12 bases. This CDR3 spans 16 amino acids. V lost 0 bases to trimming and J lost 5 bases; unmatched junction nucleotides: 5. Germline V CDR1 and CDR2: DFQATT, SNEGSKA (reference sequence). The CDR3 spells CSARDPGTGGDNEQFF. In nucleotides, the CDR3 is TGCAGTGCTAGAGACCCCGGGACAGGGGGCGACAATGAGCAGTTCTTC.

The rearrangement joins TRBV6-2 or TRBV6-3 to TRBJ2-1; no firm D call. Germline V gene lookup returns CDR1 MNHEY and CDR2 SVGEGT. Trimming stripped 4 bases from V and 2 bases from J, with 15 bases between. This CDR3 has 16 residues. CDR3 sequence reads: CASSSATSWAYNEQFF. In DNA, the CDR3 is TGTGCCAGCAGTTCAGCGACGAGCTGGGCCTACAATGAGCAGTTCTTC.

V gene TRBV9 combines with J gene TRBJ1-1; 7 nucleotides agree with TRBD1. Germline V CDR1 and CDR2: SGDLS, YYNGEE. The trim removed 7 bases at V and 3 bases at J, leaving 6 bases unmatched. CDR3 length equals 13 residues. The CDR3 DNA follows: TGTGCCAGCGGGCGGGACAGTTACACTGAAGCTTTCTTT. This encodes CASGRDSYTEAFF.